This passage covers 21 T cell receptor beta chains from one sample sequenced in a study of blood T cell repertoires in COVID-19. Measured with immunoSEQ multiplex PCR; TCRdb has only the in-frame clones, and not every one. The sample has about 480,000 clones, about 88% seen once. Sequences were obtained from peripheral blood. These receptors all stem from a man aged 18 to 30 with COVID-19, enrolled during active disease.

This clone was picked up a small number of times. CDR3 sequence: CASSEEATVYEQYF. CDR3 DNA: TGTGCCAGCAGTGAAGAAGCGACAGTCTACGAGCAGTACTTC. This chain uses TRBV6-1 with TRBJ2-7, with TRBD1 as a possible D gene (5 bases). The V and J ends lost 1 base and 3 bases respectively, with 10 bases between them. CDR1 MNHNS and CDR2 SASEGT come from the germline V gene. The CDR3 is 14 residues long.

The rearrangement links TRBV5-1 to TRBJ2-7; D is uncertain. Per germline, CDR1 SGHRS and CDR2 YFSETQ. The CDR3 runs 16 residues. Deletions cut 4 bases from V and 5 bases from J, with 22 bases between. DNA for the CDR3: TGCGCCAGCAGCCCCTCGGAGTGGCAACCTAACAACGAGCAGTACTTC. It codes for CASSPSEWQPNNEQYF. Full variable domain (outside the CDR3, taken from reference TRBV5-1 and TRBJ2-7): KAGVTQTPRYLIKTRGQQVTLSCSPISGHRSVSWYQQTPGQGLQFLFEYFSETQRNKGNFPGRFSGRQFSNSRSEMNVSTLELGDSALYLCASSPSEWQPNNEQYFGPGTRLTVT.

This sequence joins TRBV6-5 and TRBJ1-2; D remains unclear. V was cut by 6 bases and J by 8 bases, with 13 bases left in between. This CDR3 region has 12 residues. Germline V gene lookup returns CDR1 MNHEY and CDR2 SVGAGI. The CDR3 region has the DNA TGTGCCAGCAGCGAGGCGGGTGGAGGCTACACCTTC. It yields the protein CASSEAGGGYTF.

V usage is TRBV6-2 or TRBV6-3 and J usage is TRBJ1-4, with 7 bases identical to TRBD1. CDR3 length: 17 amino acids. J gave up 0 bases and V 4 bases, and 8 bases lay outside the gene matches. The germline gives CDR1 MNHEY, CDR2 SVGEGT. The CDR3 protein is CASSSPGQLSTNEKLFF. In DNA form, the CDR3 reads TGTGCCAGCAGTTCACCGGGACAGCTTTCAACTAATGAAAAACTGTTTTTT.

This clone was recorded only once. V and J are TRBV4-2 and TRBJ1-5; 9 nucleotides align to TRBD1. CDR3 length: 15 residues. The V gene's germline CDR1 is LGHNA and CDR2 YNFKEQ. The V segment lost 0 bases and the J segment 5 bases; nucleotides outside the gene matches: 2. Here the CDR3 DNA reads TGTGCCAGCAGCCAAGAAACAGGGGGCCATCAGCCCCAGCATTTT. Translating it yields CASSQETGGHQPQHF.

The chain couples TRBV11-3 to TRBJ1-5; unclear D gene. V was clipped by 2 bases and J by 2 bases, with 22 bases between them. CDR3 length: 19 residues. The germline CDR1 and CDR2 sequences are SGHNT and YENEEA. The CDR3 is CASSLWAAIQFTGNQPQHF. CDR3 DNA: TGTGCCAGCAGCTTATGGGCCGCCATCCAGTTTACGGGCAATCAGCCCCAGCATTTT.

V is TRBV5-1 and J is TRBJ2-1, with 8 bases fitting TRBD1. After removal of 2 bases from V and 8 bases from J, the junction contained 6 bases not matched to a gene. The CDR3 runs to 14 residues. Germline CDR1 SGHRS, CDR2 YFSETQ. CDR3 loop: CASSFRAGGYEQFF. The CDR3 coding sequence is TGCGCCAGCAGCTTTAGGGCAGGGGGCTATGAGCAGTTCTTC.

The chain links TRBV18 to TRBJ2-1; the match to TRBD1 covers 8 bases. This CDR3 is 14 amino acids long. Looked up from germline, CDR1 is KGHSH and CDR2 is LQKENI. V shed 6 bases and J 5 bases; nucleotides not matched to a gene: 6. The CDR3 DNA sequence: TGTGCCAGCTCTAGGACAGGGATGAACAATGAGCAGTTCTTC. Translation: CASSRTGMNNEQFF.

The chain carries TRBV29-1 and TRBJ2-1, with a weak D call TRBD1 (7 bases). CDR1 is SQVTM, CDR2 ANQGSEA, per germline. Trimming took 5 bases from V and 0 from J, leaving 17 bases between them. The CDR3 has 16 amino acids. DNA for the CDR3: TGCAGCGTTCCCCGGGAGACAGGGTCCTCCTACAATGAGCAGTTCTTC. Translating gives CSVPRETGSSYNEQFF.

The genes are TRBV12-2 and TRBJ2-3; the D call of TRBD2 is as the table states it, not checked on the DNA. TRBV12-2 is recorded as a pseudogene. The length of the CDR3 is 15 residues. CDR3 region: CASRSSGRCTDTQYF. CDR3 nucleotide sequence: TGTGCAAGTCGCTCCTCCGGTCGCTGCACAGATACGCAGTATTTT.

As to this clone: Other DNA variants within this sample encode the same CDR3. The CDR3 protein is CASSRDRGRETQYF. CDR3 in DNA: TGTGCCAGTAGTAGGGACAGGGGGCGAGAGACCCAGTACTTC. This sequence joins TRBV19 and TRBJ2-5, with TRBD1 matching 12 bases. CDR3 size: 14 residues. Germline assignment: CDR1 LNHDA and CDR2 SQIVND (reference sequence). J lost 4 bases, V lost 4 bases, and 1 base had no gene match.

This chain connects TRBV19 to TRBJ2-1; 9 nucleotides align to TRBD1. Trimming took 6 bases from V and 5 from J; bases not matched to a gene: 11. The length of the CDR3 is 16 residues. The germline V gene encodes CDR1 LNHDA and CDR2 SQIVND (reference sequence). Here the CDR3 reads CASRRKDRGFNNEQFF. CDR3 coding DNA: TGTGCCAGTAGGCGAAAAGACAGGGGGTTCAACAATGAGCAGTTCTTC.

Of note for this clone: Because it lacks the conserved phenylalanine or tryptophan at the end, this CDR3 is likely a read error. The DNA is omitted, as the CDR3 cannot be located on it reliably, and the CDR3 follows TCRdb's listing. V and J are TRBV15 and TRBJ1-1; TRBD1 reflects the table's D call only, with no check against the DNA. The CDR3 has 12 amino acids, counting both end residues. Germline V gene data show CDR1 as LNHNV and CDR2 as YYDKDF (reference sequence). CDR3 residues: CATSRGAWPLTI.

CDR3 amino acids: CASSLRDYSYEQYF. As DNA, the CDR3 is TGTGCCAGCAGCCTCCGGGACTATTCTTACGAGCAGTACTTC. This chain joins TRBV9 and TRBJ2-7; 7 nucleotides align to TRBD2. Germline V gene sequence: CDR1 SGDLS, CDR2 YYNGEE. The ends lost 4 bases at V and 4 bases at J; junction bases unmatched: 8. The CDR3 loop spans 14 amino acids.

The chain recombines TRBV18 with TRBJ1-4; D unclear. Germline V gene lookup returns CDR1 KGHSH and CDR2 LQKENI. CDR3 length: 13 residues. The ends were cut back, 1 base at V and 3 bases at J, with 3 bases in the middle. The CDR3: CASSPQPNEKLFF. In DNA form, the CDR3 reads TGTGCCAGCTCACCACAGCCTAATGAAAAACTGTTTTTT.

CDR3 DNA sequence: TGCAGCGTTGAGGATTCGGGAGGAGCCGAAGAGACCCAGTACTTC. Encoded protein: CSVEDSGGAEETQYF. The chain has TRBV29-1 and TRBJ2-5; 7 nucleotides line up with TRBD2. J lost 3 bases, V lost 3 bases, and 10 bases had no gene match. CDR1 and CDR2 from the germline V gene are SQVTM and ANQGSEA. This CDR3 region has 15 residues.

This chain connects TRBV12-3 or TRBV12-4 to TRBJ2-1, with D possibly being TRBD2 (6 bases). The CDR3 covers 12 residues. V was trimmed by 4 bases and J by 7 bases, leaving 8 bases between them. The CDR3 region is CASSWTINEQFF. In DNA, the CDR3 is TGTGCCAGCAGTTGGACTATAAATGAGCAGTTCTTC.

The chain uses TRBV7-3 and TRBJ2-1; TRBD2 agrees at 10 bases. V trimming: 5 bases; J trimming: 7 bases; junction bases outside the gene matches: 11. Germline CDR1 is SGHTA and CDR2 is FQGTGA. The CDR3 extends over 16 amino acids. The CDR3 DNA is TGTGCCAGCAGCCGAAGAAGCGGGAGGGAAATGAATGAGCAGTTCTTC. This gives the protein CASSRRSGREMNEQFF. Drawing the rest from reference TRBV7-3 and TRBJ2-1, the complete variable domain is GAGVSQTPSNKVTEKGKYVELRCDPISGHTALYWYRQSLGQGPEFLIYFQGTGAADDSGLPNDRFFAVRPEGSVSTLKIQRTERGDSAVYLCASSRRSGREMNEQFFGPGTRLTVL.

V usage is TRBV10-1 and J usage is TRBJ2-1, with D maybe TRBD2 (5 bases). With 0 bases removed from V and 7 bases from J, the gap between germline ends came to 10 bases. CDR3 length equals 14 residues. Germline CDR1 WNHNN, CDR2 SYGVQD (reference sequence). The CDR3 here is CASSESEGWNEQFF. The CDR3 nucleotides read TGCGCCAGCAGTGAGTCAGAGGGTTGGAATGAGCAGTTCTTC.

The chain couples TRBV10-1 to TRBJ2-1; unclear D gene. The V gene lost 3 bases and the J gene lost 4 bases, with 7 bases spanning the gap. The CDR3 loop spans 13 amino acids. Germline loops: CDR1 WNHNN, CDR2 SYGVQD (reference sequence). CDR3 amino acids: CASSENLYNEQFF. The DNA for the CDR3 is TGCGCCAGCAGTGAAAACCTATACAATGAGCAGTTCTTC.

The rearrangement joins TRBV6-6 to TRBJ1-3; possible D gene TRBD1, 5 bases. This CDR3 has 16 amino acids. Germline assignment: CDR1 MNHNY and CDR2 SVGAGI (reference sequence). The V end was cut by 4 bases, the J end by 0 bases, with 13 bases between. The CDR3 loop reads CASSLEGADSGNTIYF. In nucleotides, the CDR3 is TGTGCCAGCAGTTTAGAAGGGGCCGACTCTGGAAACACCATATATTTT.